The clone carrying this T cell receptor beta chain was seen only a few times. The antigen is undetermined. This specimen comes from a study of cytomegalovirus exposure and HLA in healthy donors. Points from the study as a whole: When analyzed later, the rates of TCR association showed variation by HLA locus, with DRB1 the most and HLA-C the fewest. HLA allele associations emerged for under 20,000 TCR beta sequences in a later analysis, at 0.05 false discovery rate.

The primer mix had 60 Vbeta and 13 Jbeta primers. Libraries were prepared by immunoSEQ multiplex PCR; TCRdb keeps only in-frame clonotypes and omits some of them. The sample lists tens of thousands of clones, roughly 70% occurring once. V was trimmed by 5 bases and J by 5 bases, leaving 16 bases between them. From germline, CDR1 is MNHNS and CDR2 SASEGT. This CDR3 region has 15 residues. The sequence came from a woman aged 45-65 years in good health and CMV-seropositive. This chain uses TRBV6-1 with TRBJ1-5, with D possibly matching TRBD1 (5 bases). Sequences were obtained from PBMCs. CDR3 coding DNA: TGTGCCAGCAGTCAGGGATTTGGGGGGGATCAGCCCCAGCATTTT. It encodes CASSQGFGGDQPQHF.